The next 8 T cell receptor beta chains were all read from a single sample in a study of CD8 T cells in Susac syndrome. RNA was extracted with the RNeasy kit, and a quantity of roughly 0.5 to 1 ug was reverse transcribed using random hexamers. MiXCR, applied by TCRdb to the immunoSEQ multiplex PCR reads, yields one record per CDR3 protein. The sample lists a few hundred thousand distinct CDR3 sequences; about 82% were seen once. The sequenced sample consisted of CD8+ T cells from PBMCs. The receptor set was obtained from a human donor with multiple sclerosis.

The chain links TRBV12-3 or TRBV12-4 to TRBJ2-2; no definite D call. The CDR3 length is 11 residues. V dropped 4 bases and J dropped 5 bases, with 2 bases sitting between them. The CDR3 protein is CASSSTGELFF. The CDR3 DNA is TGTGCCAGCAGTTCTACCGGGGAGCTGTTTTTT.

The chain carries TRBV27 and TRBJ2-7, with D perhaps matching TRBD2 (6 bases). Looked up from germline, CDR1 is MNHEY and CDR2 is SMNVEV (reference sequence). The CDR3 sequence is 13 residues long. Trimming stripped 6 bases from V and 5 bases from J, with 14 bases between. CDR3 sequence (DNA): TGTGCCAGCAGCCAAGGACTATTCAACGAGCAGTACTTC. Residues: CASSQGLFNEQYF.

The chain has TRBV5-4 and TRBJ2-3; 8 bases map to TRBD2. CDR1 is SGHNT and CDR2 is YYREEE in the germline V gene (reference sequence). The CDR3 contains 16 residues. The ends lost 1 base at V and 4 bases at J; junction bases unmatched: 8. CDR3 bases: TGTGCCAGCAGCTTGCGCAGTACTAGCGGCGCAGATACGCAGTATTTT. This translates into CASSLRSTSGADTQYF.

CDR3 nucleotide sequence: TGTGCCACCAGCAGAGCGGGCAGGTCTATTGAAAAACTGTTTTTT. Its translation: CATSRAGRSIEKLFF. The chain couples TRBV15 to TRBJ1-4; no definite D call. Trimming left V 1 base short and J 7 bases short, with 13 bases between. The CDR3 sequence is 15 residues long. Germline CDR1 is LNHNV and CDR2 is YYDKDF (reference sequence).

The CDR3 nucleotides are TGTGCCAGCAGCCAAGAGGAAGAGGGCAGGGGCCGCTCCGGAGCCAAAAACATTCAGTACTTC. Translated, it gives CASSQEEEGRGRSGAKNIQYF. The chain joins TRBV3-1 to TRBJ2-4; the D gene is possibly TRBD1 (6 bases). From germline, CDR1 is LGHDT and CDR2 YNNKEL (reference sequence). The CDR3 contains 21 residues. V gave up 0 bases and J gave up 0 bases, with 24 bases separating them.

V usage is TRBV12-2 and J usage is TRBJ2-7; the listed D gene, TRBD2, was not tested against the DNA. TRBV12-2 is shown as a pseudogene. CDR3 length: 17 amino acids. CDR3 DNA sequence: TGTGCAAGTCGGTCCCTCCTAGCGGAGTGGATCAGGTACGAGCAGTACTTC. This encodes CASRSLLAEWIRYEQYF.

The rearrangement uses TRBV3-1 and TRBJ1-1, with 9 bases that match TRBD1. V shed 2 bases, J shed 1 base, and the junction held 2 bases outside the gene matches. Germline V gene data show CDR1 as LGHDT and CDR2 as YNNKEL (reference sequence). The CDR3 consists of 15 residues. In nucleotides, the CDR3 is TGTGCCAGCAGCCAAAGGACAGGGGAGAACACTGAAGCTTTCTTT. It yields the protein CASSQRTGENTEAFF.

CDR3 DNA sequence: TGTGCCAGCTCACCACCTCACGTTCTCTACGAGCAGTACTTC. Amino acid sequence: CASSPPHVLYEQYF. This rearrangement joins TRBV18 to TRBJ2-7, with D unclear. CDR1 is KGHSH, CDR2 LQKENI, per germline. The CDR3 is 14 residues long. Between the trimmed V and J ends, which lost 0 bases and 3 bases, there was a span of 9 bases.